The 5 T cell receptor beta chains listed next were all sequenced from one sample in a study of cytomegalovirus exposure and HLA in healthy donors. This table comes from immunoSEQ multiplex PCR, and its TCRdb copy is limited to in-frame clones, with some not included. The sample records roughly 140,000 clones, 88% being singletons. The sample comprised PBMCs. The receptor set was obtained from a woman younger than 35 in good health and CMV-seropositive.

There are a few counts of this clone. The chain recombines TRBV7-2 with TRBJ2-2, with TRBD2 matching over 9 bases. CDR3 length: 16 amino acids. Trimming took 8 bases from V and 4 from J; bases not matched to a gene: 11. In germline, CDR1 is SGHTA, CDR2 FQGNSA. The CDR3 DNA follows: TGTGCCAGCTCCTCCTGGGCGGGAGGGGGCACCGGGGAGCTGTTTTTT. It encodes CASSSWAGGGTGELFF.

The chain joins TRBV29-1 to TRBJ2-5; tentatively, D is TRBD1 (6 bases). Trimming left V 7 bases short and J 5 bases short, with 11 bases between. Per the germline V gene, CDR1 is SQVTM and CDR2 is ANQGSEA. The CDR3 covers 11 residues. CDR3 sequence: CSAGQWETQYF. Written as DNA, the CDR3 is TGCAGCGCGGGACAATGGGAGACCCAGTACTTC.

Here the CDR3 reads CASSIQINQPQHF. In DNA, the CDR3 is TGTGCCAGTAGTATACAGATCAATCAGCCCCAGCATTTT. The chain joins TRBV19 to TRBJ1-5; D gene unclear. Trimming pared 2 bases from V and 3 bases from J, leaving 5 bases between. The germline gives CDR1 LNHDA, CDR2 SQIVND (reference sequence). There are 13 residues in the CDR3.

CDR3 sequence: CASSLLGQFKETQYF. The CDR3 DNA follows: TGCGCCAGCAGCCTCCTAGGACAGTTTAAAGAGACCCAGTACTTC. J is TRBJ2-5 and V is TRBV4-1, with a possible D match to TRBD1 (6 bases). The CDR3 runs to 15 residues. Germline values: CDR1 MGHRA, CDR2 YSYEKL. V lost 4 bases, J lost 3 bases, and 15 bases lay in between.

V and J are TRBV5-4 and TRBJ2-2; weak D call: TRBD1 (5 bases). This CDR3 has 18 residues. Trimming took 0 bases from V and 3 from J, leaving 18 bases between them. Germline V CDR1 and CDR2: SGHNT, YYREEE (reference sequence). CDR3 DNA: TGTGCCAGCAGCTTGGGGCAGGGCTCCTTATTTTACACCGGGGAGCTGTTTTTT. Its translation: CASSLGQGSLFYTGELFF.